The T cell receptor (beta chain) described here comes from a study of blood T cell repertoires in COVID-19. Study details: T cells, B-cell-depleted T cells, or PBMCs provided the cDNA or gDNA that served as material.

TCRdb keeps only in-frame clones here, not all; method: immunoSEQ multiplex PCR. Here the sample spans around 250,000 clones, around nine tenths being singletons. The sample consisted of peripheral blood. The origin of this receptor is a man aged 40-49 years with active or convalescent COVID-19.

The CDR3 region is CASSPGQIMNTEAFF. Written as DNA, the CDR3 is TGTGCCAGCAGCCCGGGACAGATCATGAACACTGAAGCTTTCTTT. The gene calls are TRBV6-5 and TRBJ1-1, with TRBD1 matching over 7 bases. The ends lost 6 bases at V and 0 bases at J; junction bases unmatched: 7. CDR3 length: 15 amino acids. The germline gives CDR1 MNHEY, CDR2 SVGAGI.